This T cell receptor beta chain was documented in a study of blood T cell repertoires in COVID-19. Study details: The United States, Italy and Spain provided the acute and convalescent COVID-19 samples. Sources were T cells, B-cell-depleted T cells, or PBMCs; the material itself was cDNA or gDNA.

In the original workflow: Amplification from reference gene primers served as the basis for estimated nucleated cell counts. Clones were sequenced by immunoSEQ multiplex PCR, and TCRdb holds only the in-frame ones, with some missing. Clone size and the V and J calls come from that table; the DNA yielded D and trimming. This repertoire shows under 150,000 clones, around 83% found once; its top ten account for more than 9.5%. This TCR came from a man aged 35 to 55 with active or convalescent COVID-19. Sequencing input: peripheral blood.

CDR3: CASSYSKSGGADTQYF. The CDR3 coding sequence is TGTGCCAGCAGTTACTCGAAGAGCGGGGGGGCCGATACGCAGTATTTT. This chain links TRBV6-5 with TRBJ2-3; 10 positions match TRBD2. The V and J ends lost 0 bases and 6 bases, in that order; junction bases with no gene match: 6. Germline CDR1 reads MNHEY; CDR2 reads SVGAGI. This CDR3 spans 16 amino acids.